This T cell receptor (beta chain) was sequenced for a study of human versus mouse CDR3 diversity and MHC coevolution. Study-level information: Each sample yielded roughly 5.5 x 10^6 to 1.8 x 10^7 valid reads. Study-wide findings and caveats: In humans, T-cell selection involved six or seven MHC II alleles.

A note on this clone: The antigen remains undetermined.

Assay: immunoSEQ multiplex PCR; the TCRdb copy retains only in-frame clones and omits some. The sample includes about 77,000 clones, 85% to 95% of them seen just once. Naive CD4 T cells, CD45RO-negative and CD62L-positive, were flow-sorted from PBMCs. What was sequenced was naive CD4+ T cells from blood. Subset: CD45RO-negative CD62L-positive naive CD4 T cells. The clonotype originates from a person aged 25 to 75 in good health.

The CDR3 sequence is CASSGLVYNEQFF. In DNA form, the CDR3 reads TGCGCCAGCAGTGGACTAGTCTACAATGAGCAGTTCTTC. This chain links TRBV10-1 with TRBJ2-1; possible D gene TRBD2, 6 bases. CDR3 length equals 13 residues. Per the germline V gene, CDR1 is WNHNN and CDR2 is SYGVQD (reference sequence). V lost 4 bases to trimming and J lost 3 bases, with 7 bases between them.